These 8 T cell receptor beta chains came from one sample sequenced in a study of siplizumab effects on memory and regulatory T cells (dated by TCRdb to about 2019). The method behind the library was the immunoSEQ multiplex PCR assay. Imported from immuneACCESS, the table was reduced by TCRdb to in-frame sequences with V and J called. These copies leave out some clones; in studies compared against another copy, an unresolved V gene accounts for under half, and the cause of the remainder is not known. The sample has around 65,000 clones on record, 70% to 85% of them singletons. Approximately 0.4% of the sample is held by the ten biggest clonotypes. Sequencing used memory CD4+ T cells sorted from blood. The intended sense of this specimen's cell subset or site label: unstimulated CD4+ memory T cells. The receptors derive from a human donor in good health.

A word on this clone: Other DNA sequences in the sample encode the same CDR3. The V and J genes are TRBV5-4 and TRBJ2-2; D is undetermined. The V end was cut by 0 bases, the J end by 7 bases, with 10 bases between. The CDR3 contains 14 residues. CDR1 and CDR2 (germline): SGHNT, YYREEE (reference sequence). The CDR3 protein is CASSLADGGGELFF. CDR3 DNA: TGTGCCAGCAGCTTGGCCGACGGTGGCGGGGAGCTGTTTTTT.

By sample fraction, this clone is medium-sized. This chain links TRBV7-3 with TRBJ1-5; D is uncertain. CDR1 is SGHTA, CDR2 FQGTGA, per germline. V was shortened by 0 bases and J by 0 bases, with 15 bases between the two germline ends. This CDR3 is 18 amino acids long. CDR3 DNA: TGTGCCAGCAGCTTAACGGGTAGAACTGTTGGTAGCAATCAGCCCCAGCATTTT. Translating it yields CASSLTGRTVGSNQPQHF.

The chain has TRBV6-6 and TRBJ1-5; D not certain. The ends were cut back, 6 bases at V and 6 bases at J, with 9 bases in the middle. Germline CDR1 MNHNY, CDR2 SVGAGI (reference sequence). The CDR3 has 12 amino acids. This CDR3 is CASRLWGQPQHF. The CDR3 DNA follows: TGTGCCAGCAGACTCTGGGGTCAGCCCCAGCATTTT.

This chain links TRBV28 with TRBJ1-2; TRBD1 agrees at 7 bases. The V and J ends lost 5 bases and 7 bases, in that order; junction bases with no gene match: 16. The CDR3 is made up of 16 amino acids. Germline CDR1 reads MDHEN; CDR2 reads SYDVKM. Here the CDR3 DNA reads TGTGCCAGCAGTCCTGTCGACAGGGCGTCAATTGGTGGCTACACCTTC. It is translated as CASSPVDRASIGGYTF.

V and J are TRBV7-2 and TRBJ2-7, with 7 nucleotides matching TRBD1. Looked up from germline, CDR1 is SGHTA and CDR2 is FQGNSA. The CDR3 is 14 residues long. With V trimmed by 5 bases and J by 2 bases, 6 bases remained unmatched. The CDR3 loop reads CASSPSGGPYEQYF. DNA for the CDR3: TGTGCCAGCAGCCCTTCAGGGGGTCCCTACGAGCAGTACTTC.

The CDR3 region is CASSLEGALGETQYF. In DNA form, the CDR3 reads TGTGCCAGCAGCTTAGAGGGGGCGCTAGGGGAGACCCAGTACTTC. This sequence joins TRBV7-3 and TRBJ2-5; the match to TRBD1 covers 7 bases. V was clipped by 2 bases and J by 5 bases; unmatched bases: 8. The CDR3 length is 15 residues. CDR1 SGHTA and CDR2 FQGTGA come from the germline V gene.

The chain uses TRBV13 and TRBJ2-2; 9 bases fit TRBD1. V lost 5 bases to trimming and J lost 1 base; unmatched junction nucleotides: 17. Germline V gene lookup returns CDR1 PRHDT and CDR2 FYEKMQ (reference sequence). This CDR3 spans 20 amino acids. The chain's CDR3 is CASSPITAPRDRENTGELFF. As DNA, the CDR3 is TGTGCCAGCAGCCCTATAACCGCCCCCCGGGACAGGGAGAACACCGGGGAGCTGTTTTTT.

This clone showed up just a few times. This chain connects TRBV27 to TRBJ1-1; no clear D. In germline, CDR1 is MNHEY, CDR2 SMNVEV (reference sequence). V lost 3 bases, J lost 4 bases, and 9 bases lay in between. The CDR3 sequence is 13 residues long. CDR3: CASSFRRTTEAFF. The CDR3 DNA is TGTGCCAGCAGTTTTAGACGGACCACTGAAGCTTTCTTT.